This is a list of T cell receptor beta chains from one sample in a study of blood T cell repertoires in COVID-19. Sequencing used immunoSEQ multiplex PCR; TCRdb keeps in-frame clones, though not all of them. The table shows nearly 95,000 clones, with 90% occurring only once. Sequenced: peripheral blood. The receptors shown here come from a human donor with active COVID-19. The donor label of this sample is uncertain. Each CDR3 is given with its conserved first and last residue. The order of the fields is D gene, V gene, clone size, J gene, CDR3 protein, CDR3 DNA. The D gene is left open where the match is weak. Some rows mark clone size as missing; the rest say once, few, many or name a class of expanded clone.

d_call: TRBD1; v_call: TRBV4-3; clone_size: .; j_call: TRBJ1-2; cdr3_aa: CASSLTGTYGYTF; cdr3_nt: TGCGCCAGCAGCCTGACAGGGACCTATGGCTACACCTTC
d_call: .; v_call: TRBV15; clone_size: .; j_call: TRBJ2-7; cdr3_aa: CATSNPGFEYEQYF; cdr3_nt: TGTGCCACCAGTAATCCGGGTTTTGAGTACGAGCAGTACTTC
d_call: TRBD1; v_call: TRBV19; clone_size: .; j_call: TRBJ2-7; cdr3_aa: CASSIGTGVYEQYF; cdr3_nt: TGTGCCAGTAGTATAGGGACAGGGGTCTACGAGCAGTACTTC
d_call: TRBD1; v_call: TRBV3-1/TRBV3-2; clone_size: .; j_call: TRBJ1-2; cdr3_aa: CASSQRQGASHGYTF; cdr3_nt: TGTGCCAGCAGCCAAAGACAGGGGGCGTCACATGGCTACACCTTC
d_call: .; v_call: TRBV12-3/TRBV12-4; clone_size: .; j_call: TRBJ1-2; cdr3_aa: CASSLIGGGGYTF; cdr3_nt: TGTGCCAGCAGTTTAATCGGGGGAGGTGGCTACACCTTC
d_call: .; v_call: TRBV18; clone_size: .; j_call: TRBJ1-1; cdr3_aa: CASSPLSQEVNTEAFF; cdr3_nt: TGTGCCAGCTCACCACTTTCCCAAGAGGTAAACACTGAAGCTTTCTTT
d_call: .; v_call: TRBV24-1; clone_size: .; j_call: TRBJ1-1; cdr3_aa: CATSDSGNTEAFF; cdr3_nt: TGTGCCACCAGTGATTCAGGGAATACTGAAGCTTTCTTT
d_call: .; v_call: TRBV6-5; clone_size: .; j_call: TRBJ2-3; cdr3_aa: CASSSGQPSTDTQYF; cdr3_nt: TGTGCCAGCAGCTCCGGACAGCCTAGCACAGATACGCAGTATTTT
d_call: .; v_call: TRBV5-1; clone_size: .; j_call: TRBJ1-4; cdr3_aa: CASSAQGVKLFF; cdr3_nt: TGCGCCAGCAGCGCACAGGGTGTAAAACTGTTTTTT
d_call: .; v_call: TRBV2; clone_size: .; j_call: TRBJ1-2; cdr3_aa: CASTRDNYGYTF; cdr3_nt: TGTGCCAGCACCAGGGATAACTATGGCTACACCTTC
d_call: .; v_call: TRBV10-1; clone_size: .; j_call: TRBJ2-7; cdr3_aa: CASSLTPSYEQYF; cdr3_nt: TGCGCCAGCAGCTTGACTCCATCCTACGAGCAGTACTTC
d_call: TRBD2; v_call: TRBV4-1; clone_size: .; j_call: TRBJ2-6; cdr3_aa: CASSQASGGSGANVLTF; cdr3_nt: TGCGCCAGCAGCCAAGCTAGCGGAGGCTCTGGGGCCAACGTCCTGACTTTC
d_call: TRBD2; v_call: TRBV10-3; clone_size: .; j_call: TRBJ2-2; cdr3_aa: CAISEGLAGTNTGELFF; cdr3_nt: TGTGCCATCAGTGAGGGACTAGCCGGGACGAACACCGGGGAGCTGTTTTTT
d_call: .; v_call: TRBV7-9; clone_size: once; j_call: TRBJ1-4; cdr3_aa: CASSLGQALGNELFF; cdr3_nt: TGTGCCAGCAGCTTAGGTCAGGCTCTCGGGAACGAGCTGTTTTTT
d_call: .; v_call: TRBV27; clone_size: .; j_call: TRBJ2-5; cdr3_aa: CASSAPQGETQYF; cdr3_nt: TGTGCCAGCAGTGCCCCACAGGGAGAGACCCAGTACTTC
d_call: TRBD1; v_call: TRBV6-5; clone_size: .; j_call: TRBJ1-1; cdr3_aa: CASNTGVAEAFF; cdr3_nt: TGTGCCAGCAACACAGGGGTGGCTGAAGCTTTCTTT
d_call: .; v_call: TRBV3-1/TRBV3-2; clone_size: .; j_call: TRBJ1-6; cdr3_aa: CASSQVSGGRHSPLHF; cdr3_nt: TGTGCCAGCAGCCAAGTTTCCGGGGGTAGGCATTCACCCCTCCACTTT
d_call: .; v_call: TRBV24-1; clone_size: .; j_call: TRBJ2-6; cdr3_aa: CATSAGFDVLTF; cdr3_nt: TGTGCCACCAGTGCGGGATTCGACGTCCTGACTTTC
d_call: TRBD2; v_call: TRBV28; clone_size: .; j_call: TRBJ2-5; cdr3_aa: CASSPWTSGDIQETQYF; cdr3_nt: TGTGCCAGCAGTCCGTGGACTAGCGGGGACATCCAAGAGACCCAGTACTTC
d_call: .; v_call: TRBV27; clone_size: .; j_call: TRBJ1-1; cdr3_aa: CASSLAGLVGRHTEAFF; cdr3_nt: TGTGCCAGCAGTTTAGCGGGGCTCGTCGGGCGACACACTGAAGCTTTCTTT
d_call: .; v_call: TRBV28; clone_size: .; j_call: TRBJ1-2; cdr3_aa: CALGPSYGYTF; cdr3_nt: TGTGCCCTAGGTCCTTCCTATGGCTACACCTTC
d_call: .; v_call: TRBV5-8; clone_size: .; j_call: TRBJ1-1; cdr3_aa: CASSLEAGVNTEAFF; cdr3_nt: TGTGCCAGCAGCTTGGAGGCAGGGGTGAACACTGAAGCTTTCTTT
d_call: .; v_call: TRBV10-3; clone_size: .; j_call: TRBJ2-2; cdr3_aa: CAISEGQNTGELFF; cdr3_nt: TGTGCCATCAGTGAGGGACAGAACACCGGGGAGCTGTTTTTT
d_call: .; v_call: TRBV5-1; clone_size: .; j_call: TRBJ1-2; cdr3_aa: CASSSRDTYGYTF; cdr3_nt: TGCGCCAGCAGCTCGAGGGACACCTATGGCTACACCTTC
d_call: TRBD1; v_call: TRBV6-5; clone_size: .; j_call: TRBJ1-1; cdr3_aa: CASSHRGRETEAFF; cdr3_nt: TGTGCCAGCAGTCACAGGGGGAGGGAGACTGAAGCTTTCTTT
d_call: TRBD1; v_call: TRBV5-5; clone_size: .; j_call: TRBJ1-2; cdr3_aa: CASSLRLTGDASYGYTF; cdr3_nt: TGTGCCAGCAGCTTGAGACTGACAGGGGATGCTAGCTATGGCTACACCTTC
d_call: TRBD2; v_call: TRBV3-1/TRBV3-2; clone_size: once; j_call: TRBJ2-1; cdr3_aa: CASSVSGGAREQFF; cdr3_nt: TGTGCCAGCAGCGTTAGCGGGGGGGCCCGTGAGCAGTTCTTC
d_call: TRBD1; v_call: TRBV30; clone_size: few; j_call: TRBJ1-5; cdr3_aa: CAWSPLEILGQINQPQHF; cdr3_nt: TGTGCCTGGAGTCCTCTCGAAATCTTGGGACAGATTAATCAGCCCCAGCATTTT
d_call: .; v_call: TRBV7-8; clone_size: once; j_call: TRBJ1-5; cdr3_aa: CASSLVDRNQPQHF; cdr3_nt: TGTGCCAGCAGCTTAGTTGATCGGAATCAGCCCCAGCATTTT
d_call: TRBD2; v_call: TRBV3-1/TRBV3-2; clone_size: .; j_call: TRBJ2-3; cdr3_aa: CASSQEYRRGGQDTQYF; cdr3_nt: TGTGCCAGCAGCCAAGAATACCGGCGGGGGGGCCAGGATACGCAGTATTTT
d_call: TRBD1; v_call: TRBV2; clone_size: .; j_call: TRBJ2-5; cdr3_aa: CARAGGEETQYF; cdr3_nt: TGTGCCAGGGCAGGGGGCGAAGAGACCCAGTACTTC
d_call: TRBD1; v_call: TRBV6-2/TRBV6-3; clone_size: .; j_call: TRBJ2-1; cdr3_aa: CASSVTGTGVIDEQFF; cdr3_nt: TGTGCCAGCAGTGTTACCGGGACAGGGGTTATCGATGAGCAGTTCTTC
d_call: .; v_call: TRBV7-9; clone_size: .; j_call: TRBJ1-1; cdr3_aa: CASSLGPRHGEAFF; cdr3_nt: TGTGCCAGCAGCTTAGGCCCCAGGCATGGGGAAGCTTTCTTT
d_call: .; v_call: TRBV14; clone_size: few; j_call: TRBJ2-7; cdr3_aa: CASSQGVVGGHEQYF; cdr3_nt: TGTGCCAGCAGCCAAGGAGTTGTAGGAGGCCACGAGCAGTACTTC
d_call: .; v_call: TRBV5-4; clone_size: .; j_call: TRBJ1-2; cdr3_aa: CASSAPRGDYGYTF; cdr3_nt: TGTGCCAGCAGCGCGCCCAGGGGTGACTATGGCTACACCTTC
d_call: .; v_call: TRBV18; clone_size: .; j_call: TRBJ2-5; cdr3_aa: CASSPSPNQETQYF; cdr3_nt: TGTGCCAGCTCACCATCCCCCAACCAAGAGACCCAGTACTTC
d_call: .; v_call: TRBV5-5; clone_size: .; j_call: TRBJ1-2; cdr3_aa: CASSLEVTAPFGYTF; cdr3_nt: TGTGCCAGCAGCTTGGAGGTCACAGCCCCTTTTGGCTACACCTTC
d_call: TRBD2; v_call: TRBV14; clone_size: .; j_call: TRBJ2-5; cdr3_aa: CASSQGTSGGLIQETQYF; cdr3_nt: TGTGCCAGCAGCCAAGGGACTAGCGGGGGACTGATACAAGAGACCCAGTACTTC
d_call: TRBD1; v_call: TRBV6-1; clone_size: .; j_call: TRBJ1-2; cdr3_aa: CASSEDRPRIFYGYTF; cdr3_nt: TGTGCCAGCAGTGAGGACAGGCCCAGGATTTTCTATGGCTACACCTTC
d_call: TRBD1; v_call: TRBV5-4; clone_size: .; j_call: TRBJ1-1; cdr3_aa: CASSLGQGASALAEAFF; cdr3_nt: TGTGCCAGCAGCTTGGGGCAGGGGGCCTCAGCGCTGGCTGAAGCTTTCTTT
d_call: .; v_call: TRBV20-1; clone_size: .; j_call: TRBJ1-1; cdr3_aa: CSAITREAFF; cdr3_nt: TGCAGTGCTATTACTCGTGAAGCTTTCTTT
d_call: TRBD2; v_call: TRBV24-1; clone_size: .; j_call: TRBJ2-3; cdr3_aa: CATSESGGGSTDTQYF; cdr3_nt: TGTGCCACCAGTGAATCGGGCGGGGGGAGCACAGATACGCAGTATTTT
d_call: TRBD1; v_call: TRBV28; clone_size: few; j_call: TRBJ1-2; cdr3_aa: CASSTGTANYGYTF; cdr3_nt: TGTGCCAGCAGTACCGGGACAGCTAACTATGGCTACACCTTC